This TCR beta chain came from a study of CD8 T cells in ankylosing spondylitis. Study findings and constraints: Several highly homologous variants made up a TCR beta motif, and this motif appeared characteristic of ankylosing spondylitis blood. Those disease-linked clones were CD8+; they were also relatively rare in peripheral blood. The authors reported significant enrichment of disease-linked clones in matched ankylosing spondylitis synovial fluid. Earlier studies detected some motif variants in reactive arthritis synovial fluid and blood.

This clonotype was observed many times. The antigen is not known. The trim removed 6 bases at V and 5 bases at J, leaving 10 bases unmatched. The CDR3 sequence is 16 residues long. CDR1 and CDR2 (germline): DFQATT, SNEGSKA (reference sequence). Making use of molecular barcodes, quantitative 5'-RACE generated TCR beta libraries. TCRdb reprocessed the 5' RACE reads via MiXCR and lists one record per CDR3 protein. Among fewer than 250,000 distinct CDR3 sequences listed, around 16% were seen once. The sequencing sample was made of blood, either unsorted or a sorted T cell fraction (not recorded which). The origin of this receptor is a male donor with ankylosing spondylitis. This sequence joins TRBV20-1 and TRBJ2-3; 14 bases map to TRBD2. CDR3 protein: CSATTTSGGAGDTQYF. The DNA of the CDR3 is TGCAGTGCAACCACGACTAGCGGGGGGGCCGGAGATACGCAGTATTTT.